Below are 5 T cell receptor beta chains sequenced from a single sample in a study of cytomegalovirus exposure and HLA in healthy donors. The study ran its PCR with 60 Vbeta and 13 Jbeta primers. The table came from immunoSEQ multiplex PCR; TCRdb's copy has only in-frame clones and leaves some out. Among some 130,000 clones listed, about 72% were seen once. Source material: PBMCs. Every receptor here comes from a female donor in good health and CMV-seronegative.

V is TRBV4-3 and J is TRBJ2-2; no firm D call. There are 12 residues in the CDR3. With 1 base removed from V and 7 bases from J, the gap between germline ends came to 4 bases. Per germline, CDR1 LGHNA and CDR2 YSLEER. The CDR3 DNA reads TGCGCCAGCAGCCAAGGAGGCGGGGAGCTGTTTTTT. It encodes CASSQGGGELFF.

V usage is TRBV28 and J usage is TRBJ2-7, with D perhaps TRBD1 (6 bases). In germline, CDR1 is MDHEN, CDR2 SYDVKM. Trimming left V 4 bases short and J 0 bases short, with 16 bases between. This CDR3 is 16 amino acids long. In DNA, the CDR3 is TGTGCCAGCAGTTCCCAAACAGGGACCCTCTCCTACGAGCAGTACTTC. Its translation is CASSSQTGTLSYEQYF.

The gene calls are TRBV9 and TRBJ1-5, with a weak D call TRBD1 (6 bases). V dropped 0 bases and J dropped 6 bases, with 16 bases sitting between them. The V gene's germline CDR1 is SGDLS and CDR2 YYNGEE. The CDR3 spans 16 residues. Here the CDR3 DNA reads TGTGCCAGCAGCGTAGGGGGCGGGGAGGGGGGTCAGCCCCAGCATTTT. Translation gives CASSVGGGEGGQPQHF.

V and J are TRBV9 and TRBJ2-3; 7 positions match TRBD1. The CDR3 contains 16 residues. Germline loops: CDR1 SGDLS, CDR2 YYNGEE. J gave up 1 base and V 0 bases, and 5 bases lay outside the gene matches. CDR3 sequence (DNA): TGTGCCAGCAGCGTAGGGCAGGGGGTTGGCACAGATACGCAGTATTTT. Translating it yields CASSVGQGVGTDTQYF.

V is TRBV18 and J is TRBJ1-1, with a weak D call TRBD1 (6 bases). The germline V gene has CDR1 KGHSH and CDR2 LQKENI. CDR3 size: 15 residues. Deletions cut 6 bases from V and 3 bases from J, with 17 bases between. The CDR3 protein is CASSSPTKGDTEAFF. Here the CDR3 DNA reads TGTGCCAGCTCCTCCCCGACAAAGGGGGACACTGAAGCTTTCTTT.